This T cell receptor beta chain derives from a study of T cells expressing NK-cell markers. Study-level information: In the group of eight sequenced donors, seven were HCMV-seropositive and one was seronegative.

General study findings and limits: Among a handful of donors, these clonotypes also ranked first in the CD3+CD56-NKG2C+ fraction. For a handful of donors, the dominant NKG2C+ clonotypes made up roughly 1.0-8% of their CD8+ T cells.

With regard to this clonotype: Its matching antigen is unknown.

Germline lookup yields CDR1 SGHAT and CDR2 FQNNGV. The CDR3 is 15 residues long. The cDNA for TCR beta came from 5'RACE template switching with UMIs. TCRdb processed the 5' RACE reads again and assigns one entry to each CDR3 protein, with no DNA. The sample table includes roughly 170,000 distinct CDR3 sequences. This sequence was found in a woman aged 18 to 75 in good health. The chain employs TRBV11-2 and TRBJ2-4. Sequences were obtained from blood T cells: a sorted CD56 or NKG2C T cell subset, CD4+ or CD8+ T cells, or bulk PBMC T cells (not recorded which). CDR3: CASSKVSLAKNIQYF.